This TCR beta chain is from a study of T cells after yellow fever vaccination. Template-switching 5'RACE yielded the TCR cDNA; a universal primer site and UMIs were added in the process. TCRdb re-analysed the 5' RACE reads in MiXCR, keeping a single row per CDR3 protein. The profile covers about 580,000 distinct CDR3 sequences, with roughly a sixth appearing a single time and approximately 15% taken by the ten largest. This clonotype has just one count. Germline CDR1 is MNHEY and CDR2 is SMNVEV (reference sequence). The ends were cut back, 4 bases at V and 3 bases at J, with 18 bases in the middle. This CDR3 has 16 residues.

The rearrangement uses TRBV27 and TRBJ1-1; D perhaps matches TRBD1 (5 bases). Sequenced here: PBMCs, sampled more than 4 days after the first yellow fever vaccination. The sequence was collected from a man between 18 and 35 years old who received the YFV17D yellow fever vaccine. CDR3 residues: CASSSAPGGSDTEAFF. CDR3 sequence (DNA): TGTGCCAGCAGTTCAGCCCCGGGGGGGAGTGACACTGAAGCTTTCTTT.